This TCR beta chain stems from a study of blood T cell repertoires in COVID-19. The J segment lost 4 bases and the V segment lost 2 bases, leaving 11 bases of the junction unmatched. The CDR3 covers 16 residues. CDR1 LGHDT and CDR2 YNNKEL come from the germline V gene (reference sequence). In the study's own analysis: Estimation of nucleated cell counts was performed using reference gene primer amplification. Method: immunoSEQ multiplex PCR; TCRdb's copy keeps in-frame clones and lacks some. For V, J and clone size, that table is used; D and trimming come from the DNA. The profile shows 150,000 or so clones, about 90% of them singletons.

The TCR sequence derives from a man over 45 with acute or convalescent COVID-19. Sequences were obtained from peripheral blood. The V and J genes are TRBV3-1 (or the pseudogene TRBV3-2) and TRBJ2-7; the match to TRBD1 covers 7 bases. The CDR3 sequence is CASSQPTGQTTYEQYF. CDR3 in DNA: TGTGCCAGCAGCCAACCGACGGGACAGACAACATACGAGCAGTACTTC.